The clone carrying this T cell receptor (beta chain) was seen only a few times. Its antigen is unknown. The ends were cut back, 0 bases at V and 4 bases at J, with 12 bases in the middle. Germline assignment: CDR1 MNHEY and CDR2 SVGEGT. This CDR3 is 15 amino acids long. The data belong to a study of T cell repertoires in cytomegalovirus infection. Study-wide results and limits: The study identified carriers of CMV plus the relevant HLA from cumulative public TCR beta family frequency.

TCRdb processed the reads anew with MiXCR; each CDR3 protein has one entry. The sample carries about 830,000 distinct CDR3 sequences, 32% recorded once. This sequence joins TRBV6-2 or TRBV6-3 and TRBJ1-1; the D is unclear. The source was cultured CD8+ T cells from PBMCs, collected from culture after CMV antigen stimulation. The clonotype comes from a human donor in good health (CMV status not recorded). Some clones in this sample may be carry-over from other donors' samples. The CDR3 reads CASSYSKVRGTEAFF. In DNA form, the CDR3 reads TGTGCCAGCAGTTACTCGAAGGTCCGAGGCACTGAAGCTTTCTTT.